This is a list of T cell receptor beta chains from one sample in a study of T cells in Graves' hyperthyroidism and ophthalmopathy. One entry per CDR3 protein results from TCRdb running MiXCR on the multiplex PCR reads. Of 500,000 to 550,000 distinct CDR3 sequences listed, 20% were seen once; the top ten hold roughly 44%. Sequencing was carried out using blood. Receptors originate from a man aged 40-55 years with Graves' ophthalmopathy. Both conserved end residues are part of each CDR3. The D gene is left open where the match is weak.

j_call,v_call,d_call,cdr3_aa
TRBJ1-1,TRBV20-1,-,CSARDQRGGLNTEAFF
TRBJ2-5,TRBV7-2,TRBD1,CASSYVGRGLQETQYF
TRBJ2-3,TRBV3-1,-,CASSLRADLRDTQYF
TRBJ1-5,TRBV6-1,-,CASSPSPGLSNQPQHF
TRBJ2-1,TRBV6-5,-,CASSYSFLGASSYNEQFF
TRBJ1-1,TRBV3-1,TRBD1,CASSRKAGGGGKEAFF
TRBJ2-1,TRBV10-3,-,CAISESSRGEQFF
TRBJ2-5,TRBV5-1,TRBD1,CASTPGTGIFGTQYF
TRBJ1-2,TRBV28,TRBD1,CASDRSGQGEYGYTF
TRBJ2-1,TRBV7-9,-,CASSLWPGPHNEQFF
TRBJ2-3,TRBV12-3/TRBV12-4,-,CASRPPGDTQYF
TRBJ1-2,TRBV18,TRBD1,CASSPSSTGGEFGYTF